Listed below are T cell receptor beta chains from one sample, sequenced in a study of OX40 agonist ivuxolimab in advanced cancers. The table came from immunoSEQ multiplex PCR; TCRdb's copy has only in-frame clones and leaves some out. The sample shows some 55,000 clones, about 80% of them seen only once. Material: CD4+ or CD8+ T cells sorted from blood, obtained in a trial of the OX40 agonist ivuxolimab. The receptors here all came from an adult with an advanced solid tumor such as melanoma, head and neck, liver or kidney cancer. Both conserved end residues are trimmed from each CDR3. The order of the fields is V gene, CDR3 protein.

TRBV7-2,ASSLDRQGYGYT
TRBV6-6,ASSYFGQGYEQY
TRBV28,ASSPRGRAREQY
TRBV7-8,ASSSGGAGVTQPQH
TRBV29-1,SVLQGFGEQY
TRBV28,ASSSESLSFMNTEAF
TRBV7-9,ASSGHNTEAF
TRBV4-1,ASSQVLQETQY
TRBV5-4,ASSAETGEGELF
TRBV2,ASSETDSSPSQPQH
TRBV5-1,ASSLQERGTDTQY
TRBV6-1,ASSEWRGENYGYT
TRBV2,ASTTKGWTEAF
TRBV18,ASSPGRQIYEQY
TRBV6-4,APPGEKGEQF
TRBV18,ASSPYSPTGELF
TRBV7-9,ASSLGGLEGGTQY
TRBV18,ASSPRRGGSTDYNEQF
TRBV7-6,ASSKTLNTGELF
TRBV6-6,ASSYRDREGNSPLH
TRBV6-1,ASSEWGVGAGETQY
TRBV7-2,ASSFGAGVGYEQY
TRBV29-1,SVGEGGTEAF
TRBV27,ASSLGSRFGQF
TRBV6-5,ASSFLALRDTQY
TRBV5-1,ASSLGRSTPDTQY
TRBV6-5,AAREGGQGGNTIY
TRBV25-1,ASSDSWQGEQY
TRBV10-1,ASSSRLATGELF
TRBV5-1,ASSLGTADTGELF
TRBV7-9,ASSLGGSTEAF
TRBV6-5,ASSFGQGGETQY
TRBV7-3,ASSLNGPFNTEAF
TRBV2,ASKRGGYQETQY
TRBV6-5,ASSLSGSGANVLT
TRBV5-1,ASSLAGPSGIQETQY
TRBV7-9,ASSPVGEARDTEAF
TRBV15,ATSRDGTYMNYGYT
TRBV5-1,ASSTNSGRANEQF